Sequencing of this T cell receptor beta chain was carried out in a study of blood T cell repertoires in COVID-19. Turning to the study itself: The United States, Italy and Spain supplied acute and convalescent COVID-19 samples. Sources were T cells, B-cell-depleted T cells, or PBMCs; the material itself was cDNA or gDNA.

Clinical histories supplied by participants themselves formed the basis of cohort assignment. The V gene's germline CDR1 is MNHNS and CDR2 SASEGT. The CDR3 totals 16 residues. V was clipped by 2 bases and J by 2 bases, with 13 bases between them. In the authors' workflow: Estimates of nucleated cell counts were drawn from the amplification of reference gene primers. Sequencing used immunoSEQ multiplex PCR; TCRdb keeps in-frame clones, though not all of them. V, J and clone size are those of that table, while D and trimming were read from the DNA. The sample lists roughly 200,000 clones; about 82% were seen once.

The chain links TRBV6-1 to TRBJ1-3; D is unresolved. The source material was PBMCs or T cells enriched from blood (not recorded which). The TCR originated in a woman aged 25-40 years who had recovered from COVID-19. CDR3 in amino acids: CASSELLGAPGNTIYF. The CDR3 region has the DNA TGTGCCAGCAGTGAACTGCTGGGCGCGCCTGGAAACACCATATATTTT.